A selection of T cell receptor beta chains follows, all from one sample in a study of regulatory T cells in long-lasting Graves disease. Each CDR3 protein is one row after TCRdb ran MiXCR on the multiplex PCR reads. Here the sample spans 680,000 or so distinct CDR3 sequences, roughly 15% being singletons. The same sample was also studied in work on T cells in Graves' hyperthyroidism and ophthalmopathy.

Specimen: peripheral blood mononuclear cells (PBMCs), collected at new diagnosis, from a patient treated with antithyroid drugs. The receptors come from a woman younger than 45 with Graves disease. Each CDR3 is given with its conserved first and last residue. D genes are given only for firm matches. Clone size is not always given. Where it is, it says once, few, many or a class for expanded clones.

v_gene	abundance	j_gene	d_gene	CDR3nt	CDR3aa
TRBV28	many	TRBJ1-1	TRBD1	TGTGCCAGCACCGAGACAGGGAATGCTTTCTTT	CASTETGNAFF
TRBV29-1	few	TRBJ2-3	TRBD2	TGCAGCGCCGGGGGTAGCGGGAGCTCTGATACGCAGTATTTT	CSAGGSGSSDTQYF
TRBV5-1	.	TRBJ2-6	.	TGCGCCAGCAGCTCACCCACGGTTCTCGGGGCCAACGTCCTGACTTTC	CASSSPTVLGANVLTF
TRBV5-1	few	TRBJ2-3	.	TGCGCCAGCAGCTTGGAGCAGGTTGGAAGCACAGATACGCAGTATTTT	CASSLEQVGSTDTQYF
TRBV5-1	many	TRBJ2-1	TRBD2	TGCGCCAGCAGCTTGACGTCTACTAGCGGGACCCCCTACAATGAGCAGTTCTTC	CASSLTSTSGTPYNEQFF
TRBV18	many	TRBJ1-1	.	TGTGCCAGCAGCCAACAGGGCTTGAACACTGAAGCTTTCTTT	CASSQQGLNTEAFF
TRBV10-3	few	TRBJ2-7	TRBD2	TGTGCCATCAGGGGGGGGGGACTACCTTACGAGCAGTACTTC	CAIRGGGLPYEQYF
TRBV5-6	.	TRBJ1-6	TRBD1	TGTGCCAGCAGGCGAACCGGGACAGGGGATAATTCACCCCTCCACTTT	CASRRTGTGDNSPLHF
TRBV7-2	few	TRBJ2-1	TRBD2	TGTGCCAGCAGCGAGACTAGCGGGATGTACAATGAGCAGTTCTTC	CASSETSGMYNEQFF
TRBV6-1	few	TRBJ2-7	TRBD2	TGTGCCAGCAGCCTTACTAGCGGGAGTCGCAACGAGCAGTACTTC	CASSLTSGSRNEQYF
TRBV28	many	TRBJ2-7	TRBD2	TGTGCCAGCAGCGTAGTGACTAGCGGGAGGGAAGCTGCCTACGAGCAGTACTTC	CASSVVTSGREAAYEQYF
TRBV5-5	.	TRBJ2-2	TRBD1	TGTGCCAGCAGCCTCCCAGACAGGGCGGCCGGGGAGCTGTTTTTT	CASSLPDRAAGELFF
TRBV12-3/TRBV12-4	many	TRBJ1-2	TRBD1	TGTGCCAGCAGTTTAGACGGGACAGGGGGCGCCTATGGCTACACCTTC	CASSLDGTGGAYGYTF
TRBV5-1	many	TRBJ2-7	.	TGCGCCAGCAGCTTGGGGACGGAAGTCTACGAGCAGTACTTC	CASSLGTEVYEQYF
TRBV7-3	many	TRBJ2-1	.	TGTGCCAGCAGCACGACGGATGACAATGAGCAGTTCTTC	CASSTTDDNEQFF
TRBV12-5	few	TRBJ2-1	.	TGTGCTAGGCCCTGTAGTTTGCGACCCCGTTGTGGGGCAGAACACAATGAGCAGTTCTTC	CARPCSLRPRCGAEHNEQFF
TRBV6-1	many	TRBJ1-2	.	TGTGCCAGCAGGGGGGTACAGGATGTCTATGGCTACACCTTC	CASRGVQDVYGYTF
TRBV2	many	TRBJ2-7	.	TGTGCCAGCAGTGTTTGGCAGGGTTCATACTTC	CASSVWQGSYF
TRBV30	many	TRBJ1-2	.	TGTGCCTGGAGTGTGGAATGGGGTGGCTACACCTTC	CAWSVEWGGYTF
TRBV6-1	many	TRBJ2-5	.	TGTGCCAGCTCCCTGTTTGGGCAGGGAGAGACCCAGTACTTC	CASSLFGQGETQYF
TRBV6-1	many	TRBJ2-7	TRBD1	TGTGCCAGCAGTCCCCCCGGGACAGTCTACGAGCAGTACTTC	CASSPPGTVYEQYF
TRBV29-1	many	TRBJ2-7	TRBD1	TGCAGCGTTGGCAGGGACAGGGACTTATACGAGCAGTACTTC	CSVGRDRDLYEQYF
TRBV11-2	.	TRBJ1-2	.	TGTGCCAGCAGCTTAGGAGGGGTACCCTCGCGGTGGGGCTACACCTTC	CASSLGGVPSRWGYTF
TRBV6-2/TRBV6-3	many	TRBJ1-1	.	TGTGCCAGCAGTTATCTTAGGGACGTCGAAGCTTTCTTT	CASSYLRDVEAFF
TRBV28	many	TRBJ1-2	.	TGTGCCAGCAGTTTGCCGGGTTTAGTTGCTCTGAACTATGGCTACACCTTC	CASSLPGLVALNYGYTF
TRBV13	.	TRBJ2-1	.	TGTGCCAGCAGCCAAAACCTGGCGGGCAGCTCCTACAATGAGCAGTTCTTC	CASSQNLAGSSYNEQFF
TRBV30	.	TRBJ2-7	TRBD2	TGTGCCTGGAGTGCCACCTGGGTAGCGGGACACTACGAGCAGTACTTC	CAWSATWVAGHYEQYF
TRBV9	many	TRBJ1-1	TRBD1	TGTGCCAGCAGCGGCGGACAGGGGAAGAACACTGAAGCTTTCTTT	CASSGGQGKNTEAFF
TRBV6-1	few	TRBJ1-2	.	TGTGCCAGCACCCCAGGGGACCCGAAGTACTATGGCTACACCTTC	CASTPGDPKYYGYTF
TRBV30	many	TRBJ2-2	.	TGTGCCTGGAGGCACGCAGGGGACACCGGGGAGCTGTTTTTT	CAWRHAGDTGELFF
TRBV4-1	many	TRBJ2-7	.	TGCGCCAGCAGCCAAGAGGCAGGGGTTGAGCAGTACTTC	CASSQEAGVEQYF
TRBV19	few	TRBJ1-5	.	TGTGCCAGCGGCGGTTTATCGGATAGCAATCAGCCCCAGCATTTT	CASGGLSDSNQPQHF
TRBV2	many	TRBJ1-4	.	TGTGCCAGCAGCGCAGGGACTTCGAATGAAAAACTGTTTTTT	CASSAGTSNEKLFF
TRBV5-1	many	TRBJ2-1	.	TGCGCCAGCAGCACCTCCCTGGGGCAGGTGACCTCCTACAATGAGCAGTTCTTC	CASSTSLGQVTSYNEQFF
TRBV7-2	many	TRBJ1-5	.	TGTGCCAGCAGCTTAGTATCAGGCAATCAGCCCCAGCATTTT	CASSLVSGNQPQHF
TRBV7-2	many	TRBJ2-7	TRBD2	TGTGCCAGCAGCACACCAAGCGGGAGTGTCGCCTACGAGCAGTACTTC	CASSTPSGSVAYEQYF
TRBV7-3	few	TRBJ2-2	.	TGTGCCAGCAGCTTATCTGCTCATTACACCGGGGAGCTGTTTTTT	CASSLSAHYTGELFF
TRBV2	.	TRBJ2-2	.	TGTGCCAGCAATCCTACCGGAGGGAACACCGGGGAGCTGTTTTTT	CASNPTGGNTGELFF